A single T cell receptor (beta chain) is shown here with its context. Antigen specificity is unknown. This sample stems from a study of cytomegalovirus exposure and HLA in healthy donors. General study points: Published work reported that the classifier diagnosed cytomegalovirus status with high specificity and sensitivity. TCR beta sequences reportedly predicted most subjects' HLA-A and HLA-B alleles accurately. When the data were analyzed later, several of the most significant clusters appeared to be linked to common viral pathogens. HLA restriction was apparent for most CMV-associated TCR beta chains in a later analysis.

This CDR3 contains 15 residues. V was pared by 4 bases and J by 2 bases, with 8 bases of the junction left unmatched. The germline V gene has CDR1 SGHKS and CDR2 YYEKEE (reference sequence). The PCR was carried out with 60 Vbeta primers and 13 Jbeta primers. Produced via immunoSEQ multiplex PCR; TCRdb's table is partial and in-frame only. The table lists roughly 120,000 clones, approximately 76% of them singletons, with around 8.1% in the top ten. The clonotype originates from a man between 35 and 55 years old in good health and CMV-seronegative. The sequenced sample consisted of PBMCs. The J gene is TRBJ2-5, the V gene TRBV5-5; 7 bases align to TRBD2. CDR3 DNA sequence: TGTGCCAGCAGCCCGGGAGGTGGAACACAAGAGACCCAGTACTTC. Translation: CASSPGGGTQETQYF.